This section outlines one T cell receptor beta chain sequence together with its context. Its antigen remains unidentified. This sample is part of a study of cytomegalovirus exposure and HLA in healthy donors. A multiplex PCR was run with 60 Vbeta primers and 13 Jbeta primers. Assay used: immunoSEQ multiplex PCR; TCRdb lists only in-frame clones, some missing. This sample has 96,000 or so clones; approximately 74% occur once, and the top ten carry 2.5% to 3.5%. Study findings and constraints: The study put roughly 160 TCR beta chains on its list as cytomegalovirus-associated. The Asian-associated ancestry cluster reportedly had fewer N-insertions than the roughly 670-donor mean in a later analysis. Sequencing probably produced one cluster of sequence variants that were highly shared.

Every donor was a healthy person donating bone marrow. This sequence originates from a female donor in good health and CMV-seropositive. The sequencing input was PBMCs.

CDR3 coding DNA: TGTGCCATCAGTTTGACTAGCGAGCGCTCCTACGAGCAGTACTTC. Translating it yields CAISLTSERSYEQYF. V usage is TRBV10-3 and J usage is TRBJ2-7, with 8 bases that match TRBD2. Trimming removed 5 bases from V and 0 bases from J; junction bases left unmatched: 6. The CDR3 sequence is 15 residues long. Germline CDR1 reads ENHRY; CDR2 reads SYGVKD.